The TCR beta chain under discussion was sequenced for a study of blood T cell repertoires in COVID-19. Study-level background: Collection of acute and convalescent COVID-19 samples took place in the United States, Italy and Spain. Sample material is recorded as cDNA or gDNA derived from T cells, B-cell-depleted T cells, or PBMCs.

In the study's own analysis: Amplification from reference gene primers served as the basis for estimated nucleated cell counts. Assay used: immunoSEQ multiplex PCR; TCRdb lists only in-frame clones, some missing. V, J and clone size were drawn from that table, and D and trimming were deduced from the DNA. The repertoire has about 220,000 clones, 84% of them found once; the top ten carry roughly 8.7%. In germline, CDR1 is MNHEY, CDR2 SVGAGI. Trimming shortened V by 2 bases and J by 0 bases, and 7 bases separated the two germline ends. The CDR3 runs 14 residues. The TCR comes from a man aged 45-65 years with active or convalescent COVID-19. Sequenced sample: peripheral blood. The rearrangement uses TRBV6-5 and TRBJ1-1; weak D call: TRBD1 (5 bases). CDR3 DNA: TGTGCCAGCAGTTACCAGGGTGTGAACACTGAAGCTTTCTTT. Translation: CASSYQGVNTEAFF.